Below, 4 T cell receptor beta chains from the same sample are listed, as sequenced in a study of blood T cell repertoires in COVID-19 (dated by TCRdb to the early 2020s). Library preparation employed the immunoSEQ multiplex PCR assay. This immuneACCESS table, as held by TCRdb, lists in-frame sequences with V and J called but not all clones. Of the missing ones, under half trace to an unresolved V gene in checked studies; the others have no known cause. Present in this sample are 270,000 or so clones, less than 85% of which were seen just once. Roughly 3.1% of the sample belongs to the ten largest clones. The source material was peripheral blood. All receptors derive from a woman between 18 and 29 years old with acute or convalescent COVID-19.

The V and J genes are TRBV14 and TRBJ2-2; unclear D gene. CDR1 is SGHDN and CDR2 is FVKESK in the germline V gene. The CDR3 is 16 amino acids. Trimming took 0 bases from V and 6 from J, leaving 14 bases between them. CDR3 sequence reads: CASSQDFVRVAGELFF. In nucleotides, the CDR3 is TGTGCCAGCAGCCAAGATTTTGTACGGGTTGCCGGGGAGCTGTTTTTT.

The chain couples TRBV18 to TRBJ2-7, with TRBD2 as a possible D gene (5 bases). Germline V gives CDR1 KGHSH, CDR2 LQKENI. With 2 bases removed from V and 0 bases from J, the gap between germline ends came to 17 bases. The CDR3 consists of 17 residues. CDR3 amino acids: CASSPGPTERNSYEQYF. The CDR3 region has the DNA TGTGCCAGCTCACCAGGTCCCACAGAGCGGAACTCCTACGAGCAGTACTTC.

This sequence joins TRBV28 and TRBJ1-5; D gene uncertain. This CDR3 spans 14 amino acids. Germline V CDR1 and CDR2: MDHEN, SYDVKM. V lost 1 base and J lost 7, with 11 bases in between. CDR3 protein: CASSLLSGKQPQHF. The CDR3 nucleotides read TGTGCCAGCAGTTTATTAAGCGGAAAGCAGCCCCAGCATTTT. The whole variable domain, filled in from reference TRBV28 and TRBJ1-5, reads DVKVTQSSRYLVKRTGEKVFLECVQDMDHENMFWYRQDPGLGLRLIYFSYDVKMKEKGDIPEGYSVSREKKERFSLILESASTNQTSMYLCASSLLSGKQPQHFGDGTRLSIL.

J is TRBJ2-7 and V is TRBV11-2; 13 bases fit TRBD2. Germline CDR1 and CDR2: SGHAT and FQNNGV. Trimming took 5 bases from V and 2 from J; bases not matched to a gene: 3. The CDR3 is 15 residues long. CDR3 DNA sequence: TGTGCCAGCAGCCGGACTAGCGGGAGAACCTACGAGCAGTACTTC. Its protein is CASSRTSGRTYEQYF.